The T cell receptor (beta chain) under discussion was sequenced for a study of shared clonotypes between healthy human individuals. Study-wide findings and caveats: Specimens sampled were limited to blood, with tissue repertoires likely differing. An effect of sequencing depth on clonotype sharing among donors was expected.

Comment on this clone: Antigen unknown.

For sorted subsets, about 0.2 ug DNA per replicate equaled about 31,000 T cell genomes. The repertoire was sequenced with immunoSEQ multiplex PCR; TCRdb's copy has only in-frame clones and lacks some. The table lists some 680,000 clones, 73% of them singletons. V was clipped by 4 bases and J by 5 bases, with 9 bases between them. Germline CDR1 reads MNHNS; CDR2 reads SASEGT. This CDR3 contains 12 residues. It was into CD45RA+ naive and CD45RA-negative memory subsets that the CD4+ cells were split. The V gene is TRBV6-1, the J gene TRBJ2-7; no firm D call. The clonotype comes from a woman aged 25-40 years in good health. Sequencing was carried out using memory CD4+ T cells sorted from blood. Indicated subset: CD45RA-negative fraction. Here the CDR3 reads CASSVYRDEQYF. DNA of the CDR3: TGTGCCAGCAGTGTGTATAGGGACGAGCAGTACTTC.